Listed here are 13 T cell receptor beta chains from one sample, sequenced in a study of tumor-infiltrating lymphocytes in primary liver carcinoma listed by TCRdb under 2017. Sequencing was carried out with an Illumina HiSeq 2500. A constant-region primer and ProtoScript II reverse transcriptase were used to reverse-transcribe TCRbeta-specific cDNA from about 530 ng total RNA. Three nested multiplex PCR rounds, following a slightly modified ARM-PCR procedure, were used to build the TCRbeta libraries. Each of the first two PCR rounds ran for approximately 10 cycles using multiplex TRBV1-TRBV30 forward primers together with a Cbeta reverse primer. In TCRdb, the public reads were trimmed at Q25 with fastp and aligned with MiXCR, with productive beta chains retained. Each record represents a unique CDR3 protein, reported with the most common genes and DNA among its rows. This sample has about 37,000 distinct CDR3 sequences in its table, and about 75% of those were observed once. The biggest ten clones account for more than 30% of the sample.

Total RNA and DNA were co-extracted without cell sorting from roughly 20-30 mg of bulk tissue using the AllPrep DNA/RNA mini kit. The specimen sequenced was tumor-adjacent normal liver tissue. The receptors originated from a man aged 35 to 55 with primary liver carcinoma and hepatitis B virus infection.

Note on this clonotype: A read error may produce the germline difference seen at one junction end. This sequence joins TRBV7-8 and TRBJ2-1; 14 bases line up with TRBD2. Per germline, CDR1 SGHVS and CDR2 FQNEAQ. The CDR3 is 15 amino acids. This CDR3 is CASGLTSGRVDEQFF. The CDR3 DNA reads TGTGCCAGCGGCTTGACTAGCGGGAGGGTCGATGAGCAGTTCTTC.

CDR3: CASGPRGVETQYF. The CDR3 DNA follows: TGTGCCAGCGGACCTAGGGGCGTAGAGACCCAGTACTTC. This rearrangement joins TRBV11-2 to TRBJ2-5, with D possibly TRBD1 on 5 matching bases. In germline, CDR1 is SGHAT, CDR2 FQNNGV. The CDR3 runs 13 residues. Trimming removed 8 bases at V and 4 bases at J, with 14 bases between. Combining the CDR3 with reference TRBV11-2 and TRBJ2-5 gives the whole variable domain EAGVAQSPRYKIIEKRQSVAFWCNPISGHATLYWYQQILGQGPKLLIQFQNNGVVDDSQLPKDRFSAERLKGVDSTLKIQPAKLEDSAVYLCASGPRGVETQYFGPGTRLLVL.

This clonotype is a singleton in its sample. The CDR3 does not end in the conserved phenylalanine or tryptophan, so this is likely a read error. The DNA is left out, because the CDR3 cannot be placed on it with certainty; the CDR3 is given as TCRdb lists it. This chain joins TRBV12-3 or TRBV12-4 and TRBJ2-1; TRBD1, the table's D call, lacks a check against the DNA. With termini counted, the CDR3 has 13 amino acids. This CDR3 reads CASSRTGYNEQLL.

This clonotype counts as medium-sized. This chain uses TRBV6-1 with TRBJ1-1; the D is unclear. Germline V gene lookup returns CDR1 MNHNS and CDR2 SASEGT. The CDR3 runs 13 residues. Deletions cut 5 bases from V and 1 base from J, with 8 bases between. CDR3 in amino acids: CASSQRRNTEAFF. CDR3 bases: TGTGCCAGCAGTCAGCGTCGGAACACTGAAGCTTTCTTT.

For this clonotype: Without the conserved terminal phenylalanine or tryptophan, this CDR3 likely stems from a read error. This chain uses TRBV28 with TRBJ1-1; no definite D call. V lost 8 bases and J lost 9, with 7 bases in between. From germline, CDR1 is MDHEN and CDR2 SYDVKM. This CDR3 is 9 amino acids long. The CDR3 protein is CASGPQAFS. The CDR3 nucleotides read TGTGCCAGCGGGCCTCAAGCTTTCTCT.

Concerning this clonotype itself: A read error may produce the germline difference seen at one junction end. The gene calls are TRBV6-5 and TRBJ2-2, with D perhaps being TRBD1 or TRBD2 (6 bases each). The CDR3 sequence is 17 residues long. Germline CDR1 and CDR2: MNHEY and SVGAGI. The CDR3 loop reads CARSYLRGVGGTGELFF. CDR3 nucleotide sequence: TGTGCCAGGAGTTACCTGAGGGGGGTTGGTGGGACCGGGGAGCTGTTTTTT.

The chain combines TRBV4-1 with TRBJ1-5, with D perhaps TRBD1 (5 bases). V lost 0 bases and J lost 14, with 26 bases in between. This CDR3 comprises 17 residues. The germline CDR1 and CDR2 sequences are MGHRA and YSYEKL. In DNA, the CDR3 is TGCGCCAGCAGCCAAGATCCCGGGACCGCCGGGAATCAGTCCAAGCATTTT. It translates to CASSQDPGTAGNQSKHF.

On this clonotype itself: An end of the junction does not agree with germline; a read error may underlie this. The J gene is TRBJ1-5, the V gene TRBV28; 8 nucleotides match TRBD1. Germline assignment: CDR1 MDHEN and CDR2 SYDVKM. CDR3 length: 14 amino acids. The CDR3 sequence is CASSMTGATQSQHF. CDR3 coding DNA: TGTGCCAGCAGTATGACAGGGGCGACTCAGTCCCAGCATTTT.

V is TRBV10-3 and J is TRBJ2-7; D not resolved. The V gene lost 10 bases and the J gene lost 9 bases, with 16 bases spanning the gap. The CDR3 contains 11 residues. Germline CDR1 and CDR2: ENHRY and SYGVKD. CDR3 DNA sequence: TGTGCCACCTGGGCACCGAGTGGGCAGTACTTC. Amino acid sequence: CATWAPSGQYF.

The chain combines TRBV6-2 or TRBV6-3 with TRBJ1-5; TRBD1 aligns across 8 bases. V shed 5 bases and J 6 bases; nucleotides not matched to a gene: 21. The CDR3 contains 19 residues. Per germline, CDR1 MNHEY and CDR2 SVGEGT. The CDR3 DNA sequence: TGTGCCAGCAGTACCAAGGGACAGGTTTCGATATTGGGCTGTCAGCCCCAGCATTTT. This encodes CASSTKGQVSILGCQPQHF.

In the case of this clonotype: The conserved closing phenylalanine or tryptophan is absent in this CDR3, likely reflecting a read error. The rearrangement uses TRBV11-2 and TRBJ2-5; D tentatively reads TRBD1 or TRBD2 (5 bases each). This CDR3 is 18 amino acids long. The germline V gene encodes CDR1 SGHAT and CDR2 FQNNGV. CDR3 protein: CTSSSSSIQGTGRETQYL. DNA of the CDR3: TGTACCAGCAGCTCTAGCTCAATCCAGGGTACTGGGCGGGAGACCCAGTACTTA.

This clonotype was seen repeatedly, ten times or more. V usage is TRBV13 and J usage is TRBJ2-5; 9 nucleotides match TRBD2. The germline CDR1 and CDR2 sequences are PRHDT and FYEKMQ (reference sequence). This CDR3 contains 15 residues. V gave up 0 bases and J gave up 2 bases; unmatched junction bases: 1. CDR3 protein: CASSLGAGGQETQYF. For the CDR3, the DNA is TGTGCCAGCAGCTTAGGAGCGGGAGGACAAGAGACCCAGTACTTC.

This clonotype has more than one count but fewer than ten. The chain links TRBV11-1 to TRBJ1-2; the D is unclear. Germline-derived CDR1 and CDR2 are SGHAT and FQDESV (reference sequence). The CDR3 spans 14 residues. Trimming removed 3 bases from V and 4 bases from J, with 12 bases in between. CDR3 amino acids: CASSFKGFGYGYTF. The CDR3 coding sequence is TGTGCCAGCAGCTTCAAGGGATTTGGCTATGGCTACACCTTC. Full variable domain (outside the CDR3, taken from reference TRBV11-1 and TRBJ1-2): EAEVAQSPRYKITEKSQAVAFWCDPISGHATLYWYRQILGQGPELLVQFQDESVVDDSQLPKDRFSAERLKGVDSTLKIQPAELGDSAMYLCASSFKGFGYGYTFGSGTRLTVV.